The text below deals with one TCR beta chain. Trimming pared 9 bases from V and 1 base from J, leaving 18 bases between. Looked up from germline, CDR1 is SNHLY and CDR2 is FYNNEI. There are 15 residues in the CDR3. Per the original methods: Counts of nucleated cells, estimated from reference gene primer amplification, were obtained. The table came from immunoSEQ multiplex PCR; TCRdb's copy has only in-frame clones and leaves some out. D and trimming come from the DNA, and the V and J calls and clone size come from that table. Of 13,000 to 15,000 clones in the sample, roughly 87% are singletons; the top ten hold around 5%. The data belong to a study of blood T cell repertoires in COVID-19. Turning to the study itself: Italy, Spain and the United States were the sources of the convalescent and acute COVID-19 samples.

The source material was peripheral blood. This TCR came from a human donor in a cohort sampled during active COVID-19. The genes are TRBV2 and TRBJ1-1, with D tentatively TRBD1 (5 bases). CDR3 sequence: CARGRAGGGNTEAFF. DNA for the CDR3: TGTGCCAGGGGGAGAGCTGGCGGGGGGAACACTGAAGCTTTCTTT.